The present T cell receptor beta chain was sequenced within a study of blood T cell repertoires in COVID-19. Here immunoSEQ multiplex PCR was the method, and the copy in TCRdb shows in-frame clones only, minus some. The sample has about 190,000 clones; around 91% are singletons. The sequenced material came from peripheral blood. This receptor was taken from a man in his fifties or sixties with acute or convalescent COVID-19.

CDR3 nucleotide sequence: TGTGCCAGTAGTATAAGAGGAGCTGGGGCCAACGTCCTGACTTTC. Translation gives CASSIRGAGANVLTF. The gene calls are TRBV19 and TRBJ2-6; D remains ambiguous. Germline V gene lookup returns CDR1 LNHDA and CDR2 SQIVND (reference sequence). The CDR3 covers 15 residues. V gave up 2 bases and J gave up 2 bases, with 7 bases separating them. The entire variable domain, with the rest obtained from reference TRBV19 and TRBJ2-6, is as follows: DGGITQSPKYLFRKEGQNVTLSCEQNLNHDAMYWYRQDPGQGLRLIYYSQIVNDFQKGDIAEGYSVSREKKESFPLTVTSAQKNPTAFYLCASSIRGAGANVLTFGAGSRLTVL.